The entry below gives a single T cell receptor (beta chain) sequence along with its context. Its cognate antigen is unknown. Researchers used genomic DNA as the template to profile TCR beta VDJ and CDR3. In TCRdb, the reads were re-called with MiXCR into one record per CDR3 protein. The repertoire holds roughly 130,000 distinct CDR3 sequences, with more than 40% as singletons. These data originate in a study of CD8+CD57+ T cells in acquired aplastic anemia. Study conclusions and caveats: Between patients and controls, CD8+ Simpson's diversity did not vary significantly.

This TCR was sampled from a human donor in good health, serving as a control. Sequenced: sorted CD4+, CD8+, or CD8+CD57+ T cells (not recorded which) from PBMCs.

CDR3 sequence (DNA): TGTGCCAGCAGCTGGGATATGAGGGCAGGTAGCGCCTACGAGCAGTACTTC. Encoded protein: CASSWDMRAGSAYEQYF. This sequence joins TRBV7-8 and TRBJ2-7; maybe TRBD2 (5 bases). The V gene lost 4 bases and the J gene lost 2 bases, with 21 bases spanning the gap. This CDR3 has 17 amino acids. CDR1 and CDR2 from the germline V gene are SGHVS and FQNEAQ.